The 22 T cell receptor beta chains presented below share a single source sample, sequenced in a study of shared clonotypes between healthy human individuals. Here immunoSEQ multiplex PCR was the method, and the copy in TCRdb shows in-frame clones only, minus some. This table has around 700,000 clones, approximately 75% appearing once. Sequenced material: memory CD4+ T cells sorted from blood. Subset meaning: CD45RA-negative fraction. These receptors were taken from a woman younger than 45 in good health.

The rearrangement joins TRBV5-1 to TRBJ2-5, with D tentatively TRBD1 (6 bases). The CDR3 contains 15 residues. The ends were cut back, 2 bases at V and 2 bases at J, with 13 bases in the middle. In germline, CDR1 is SGHRS, CDR2 YFSETQ. CDR3 in amino acids: CASSFGTGRQETQYF. Here the CDR3 DNA reads TGCGCCAGCAGCTTTGGAACAGGGCGGCAAGAGACCCAGTACTTC.

This clone was observed many times. The rearrangement uses TRBV28 and TRBJ2-4; a weak D match, TRBD2 (6 bases). CDR1 is MDHEN and CDR2 is SYDVKM in the germline V gene. The CDR3 has 18 residues. V lost 2 bases and J 0 bases, leaving 17 bases between the germline ends. CDR3 loop: CASSLGTAGRVAKNIQYF. In DNA form, the CDR3 reads TGTGCCAGCAGTTTAGGGACTGCAGGAAGAGTAGCCAAAAACATTCAGTACTTC.

J is TRBJ1-2 and V is TRBV7-8, with TRBD1 matching over 8 bases. CDR1 is SGHVS, CDR2 FQNEAQ, per germline. The V segment lost 8 bases and the J segment 3 bases; nucleotides outside the gene matches: 2. The CDR3 runs to 12 residues. The CDR3 sequence: CASGQGDYGYTF. For the CDR3, the DNA is TGTGCCAGCGGACAGGGCGACTATGGCTACACCTTC.

This clone has a count of ten or more. The rearrangement joins TRBV28 to TRBJ2-3; 12 bases line up with TRBD2. The CDR3 sequence is 17 residues long. The germline V gene has CDR1 MDHEN and CDR2 SYDVKM. V was clipped by 5 bases and J by 1 base; unmatched bases: 7. For the CDR3, the DNA is TGTGCCAGCAGTCCATTGGGACTAGCGGGCGGCACAGATACGCAGTATTTT. It is translated as CASSPLGLAGGTDTQYF.

This clone showed up many times. The V and J genes are TRBV7-2 and TRBJ2-3; no clear D gene. In germline, CDR1 is SGHTA, CDR2 FQGNSA. V lost 3 bases and J 0 bases, leaving 10 bases between the germline ends. This CDR3 has 15 residues. Here the CDR3 reads CASSLLEFSTDTQYF. In DNA, the CDR3 is TGTGCCAGCAGCTTGCTTGAATTTAGCACAGATACGCAGTATTTT.

In the case of this clone: The sample carries other DNA sequences with the same CDR3. In DNA form, the CDR3 reads TGTGCCAGCAGCTTGGGAGGGGGTCCCTCGGAGACCCAGTACTTC. It specifies CASSLGGGPSETQYF. The genes are TRBV5-4 and TRBJ2-5; D is possibly TRBD1 (6 bases). Deletions cut 0 bases from V and 5 bases from J, with 14 bases between. The CDR3 is 15 residues long. CDR1 and CDR2 (germline): SGHNT, YYREEE (reference sequence).

The gene calls are TRBV18 and TRBJ1-2; D perhaps matches TRBD1 (5 bases). The germline V and J ends were trimmed by 2 bases and 0 bases, with 13 bases remaining between them. Germline V CDR1 and CDR2: KGHSH, LQKENI. The CDR3 length is 16 residues. CDR3 residues: CASSPTGQSSNYGYTF. CDR3 DNA: TGTGCCAGCTCACCAACAGGACAAAGCTCTAACTATGGCTACACCTTC.

The chain uses TRBV7-6 and TRBJ2-3, with 8 bases matching TRBD2. This CDR3 has 13 residues. CDR1 SGHVS and CDR2 FNYEAQ come from the germline V gene. Germline trimming cut 5 bases from V and 9 bases from J; bases unmatched to any gene: 7. As DNA, the CDR3 is TGTGCCAGCAGCATCAGCGGGGGTACCACGCAGTATTTT. As protein: CASSISGGTTQYF.

V gene TRBV19 combines with J gene TRBJ2-2; TRBD2 agrees at 13 bases. Germline CDR1 LNHDA, CDR2 SQIVND (reference sequence). The trim removed 6 bases at V and 6 bases at J, leaving 10 bases unmatched. This CDR3 contains 17 residues. CDR3 residues: CASRVTSGRAVAGELFF. CDR3 nucleotides: TGTGCCAGTAGGGTTACTAGCGGGAGGGCCGTCGCCGGGGAGCTGTTTTTT.

The V and J genes are TRBV4-2 and TRBJ2-7; D not certain. Trimming left V 5 bases short and J 2 bases short, with 13 bases between. CDR3 length equals 14 residues. Germline V lookup: CDR1 LGHNA, CDR2 YNFKEQ. The CDR3 region is CASSSRVLAYEQYF. Written as DNA, the CDR3 is TGTGCCAGCAGCTCCCGGGTCCTCGCCTACGAGCAGTACTTC.

The chain's CDR3 is CASSQNTGELAKNIQYF. CDR3 sequence (DNA): TGCGCCAGCAGCCAAAACACCGGGGAGCTAGCCAAAAACATTCAGTACTTC. The chain recombines TRBV4-1 with TRBJ2-4, with a weak D call TRBD2 (5 bases). V gave up 2 bases and J gave up 0 bases, with 14 bases separating them. CDR1 and CDR2 (germline): MGHRA, YSYEKL. The CDR3 consists of 17 residues.

This chain joins TRBV19 and TRBJ1-5; D is ambiguous. Germline V lookup: CDR1 LNHDA, CDR2 SQIVND (reference sequence). The V end lost 1 base, the J end lost 6 bases, and 13 bases lay between the germline ends. The CDR3 runs 15 residues. Written as DNA, the CDR3 is TGTGCCAGTAGTATAGGGCCCGCCCAGCCTCAGCCCCAGCATTTT. Translating gives CASSIGPAQPQPQHF.

This chain joins TRBV7-9 and TRBJ2-2; possibly TRBD2 for D (6 bases). Germline lookup yields CDR1 SEHNR and CDR2 FQNEAQ (reference sequence). The CDR3 has 16 residues. Trimming removed 1 base from V and 1 base from J, with 10 bases in between. CDR3 protein: CASSLVRGGNTGELFF. As DNA, the CDR3 is TGTGCCAGCAGCTTAGTTCGGGGAGGGAACACCGGGGAGCTGTTTTTT.

With regard to this clone: Different DNA sequences within this sample yield the same CDR3. V and J are TRBV11-2 and TRBJ2-7; D is perhaps TRBD2 (5 bases). CDR3 length equals 13 residues. Germline loops: CDR1 SGHAT, CDR2 FQNNGV. The V and J ends lost 3 bases and 4 bases respectively, with 10 bases between them. The CDR3 loop reads CASSFSGDYEQYF. CDR3 sequence (DNA): TGTGCCAGCAGCTTCAGCGGTGATTACGAGCAGTACTTC.

The chain joins TRBV30 to TRBJ1-3; D gene unclear. Germline CDR1 and CDR2: GTSNPN and SVGIG (reference sequence). This CDR3 contains 14 residues. The ends were cut back, 1 base at V and 3 bases at J, with 10 bases in the middle. In DNA form, the CDR3 reads TGTGCCTGGAGTGGGTCTAGAGGTGGAAACACCATATATTTT. This translates into CAWSGSRGGNTIYF.

The chain has TRBV28 and TRBJ2-7; TRBD2 matches 7 bases. The junction had 8 bases not matched to a gene; V was cut back by 6 bases and J by 6 bases. The CDR3 loop spans 13 amino acids. In germline, CDR1 is MDHEN, CDR2 SYDVKM. The DNA of the CDR3 is TGTGCCAGCAGAGGACTAGAGTTCTCCGAGCAGTACTTC. This sequence encodes CASRGLEFSEQYF.

This chain joins TRBV28 and TRBJ1-4, with D unresolved. V was clipped by 3 bases and J by 6 bases, with 17 bases between them. This CDR3 is 16 amino acids long. Germline CDR1 and CDR2: MDHEN and SYDVKM. The CDR3 nucleotides are TGTGCCAGCAGTTTCGGTGACTCCGGCGGGTATGAAAAACTGTTTTTT. Its translation is CASSFGDSGGYEKLFF.

The gene calls are TRBV7-9 and TRBJ1-1; D is undetermined. V was trimmed by 4 bases and J by 1 base, leaving 10 bases between them. Germline V gives CDR1 SEHNR, CDR2 FQNEAQ (reference sequence). The CDR3 totals 14 residues. In DNA form, the CDR3 reads TGTGCCAGCAGCTCGACGGGTTCGAACACTGAAGCTTTCTTT. Amino acids: CASSSTGSNTEAFF.

This sequence joins TRBV7-9 and TRBJ2-6; the D gene is possibly TRBD1 (5 bases). The CDR3 covers 16 residues. Germline values: CDR1 SEHNR, CDR2 FQNEAQ (reference sequence). V gave up 5 bases and J gave up 4 bases, with 15 bases separating them. CDR3 bases: TGTGCCAGCAGCCCGACAGCGCCCTCAGGGGCCAACGTCCTGACTTTC. This gives the protein CASSPTAPSGANVLTF.

The chain uses TRBV5-1 and TRBJ1-2, with D possibly TRBD1 on 5 matching bases. This CDR3 contains 15 residues. Per the germline V gene, CDR1 is SGHRS and CDR2 is YFSETQ. V lost 4 bases to trimming and J lost 5 bases, with 18 bases between them. The CDR3 here is CASSPTGGADYGYTF. The CDR3 DNA sequence: TGCGCCAGCAGCCCCACGGGAGGGGCTGATTATGGCTACACCTTC.

This chain uses TRBV7-9 with TRBJ1-2; D is unclear. This CDR3 is built from 14 residues. Germline CDR1 SEHNR, CDR2 FQNEAQ (reference sequence). Trimming took 3 bases from V and 8 from J, leaving 16 bases between them. The chain's CDR3 is CASSFLEKIGGYTF. As DNA, the CDR3 is TGTGCCAGCAGCTTTTTAGAGAAAATAGGAGGCTACACCTTC.

This chain connects TRBV5-1 to TRBJ2-6; TRBD2 matches 10 bases. With V trimmed by 7 bases and J by 2 bases, 9 bases remained unmatched. The germline CDR1 and CDR2 sequences are SGHRS and YFSETQ. The length of the CDR3 is 17 residues. The CDR3 here is CASQLRLAGAGANVLTF. In DNA, the CDR3 is TGCGCCAGCCAGCTGAGGCTAGCGGGAGCTGGGGCCAACGTCCTGACTTTC.